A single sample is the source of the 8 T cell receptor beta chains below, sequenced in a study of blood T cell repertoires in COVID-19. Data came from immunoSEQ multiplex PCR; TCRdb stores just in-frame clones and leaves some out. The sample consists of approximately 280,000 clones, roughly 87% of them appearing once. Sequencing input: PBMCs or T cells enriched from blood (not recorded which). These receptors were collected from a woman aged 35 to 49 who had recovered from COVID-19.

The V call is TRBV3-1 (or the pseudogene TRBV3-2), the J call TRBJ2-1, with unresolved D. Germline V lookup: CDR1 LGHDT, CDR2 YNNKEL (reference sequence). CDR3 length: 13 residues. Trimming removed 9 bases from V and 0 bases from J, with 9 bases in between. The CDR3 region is CASRRSSYNEQFF. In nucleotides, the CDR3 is TGTGCCAGTAGGCGGAGCTCCTACAATGAGCAGTTCTTC.

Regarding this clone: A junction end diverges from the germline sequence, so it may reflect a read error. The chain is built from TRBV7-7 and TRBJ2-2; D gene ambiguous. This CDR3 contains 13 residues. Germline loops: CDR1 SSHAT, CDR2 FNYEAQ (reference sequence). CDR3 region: CASSTTRTGELFF. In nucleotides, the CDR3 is TGTGCTAGCAGCACAACACGCACCGGGGAGCTGTTTTTT.

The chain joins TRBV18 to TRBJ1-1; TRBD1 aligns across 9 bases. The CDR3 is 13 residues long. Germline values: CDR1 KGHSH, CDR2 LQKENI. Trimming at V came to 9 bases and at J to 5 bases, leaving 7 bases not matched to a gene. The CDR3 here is CASRRDRVTEAFF. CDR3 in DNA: TGTGCCAGTCGCCGGGACAGGGTAACTGAAGCTTTCTTT.

CDR3 nucleotide sequence: TGTGCCAGCGTCACAGGGGTAGCCGGGGAGCTGTTTTTT. Translating gives CASVTGVAGELFF. This chain uses TRBV6-5 with TRBJ2-2, with 7 bases fitting TRBD1. The CDR3 sequence is 13 residues long. With 8 bases clipped from V and 6 bases from J, the junction kept 6 bases outside the gene matches. The germline V gene has CDR1 MNHEY and CDR2 SVGAGI.

CDR3 sequence reads: CASSILTSGSTDTQYF. In nucleotides, the CDR3 is TGTGCCAGCAGTATCCTCACTAGCGGAAGCACAGATACGCAGTATTTT. The rearrangement joins TRBV28 to TRBJ2-3, with TRBD2 matching 8 bases. V trimming: 5 bases; J trimming: 0 bases; junction bases outside the gene matches: 7. CDR3 length equals 16 residues. Germline V gives CDR1 MDHEN, CDR2 SYDVKM.

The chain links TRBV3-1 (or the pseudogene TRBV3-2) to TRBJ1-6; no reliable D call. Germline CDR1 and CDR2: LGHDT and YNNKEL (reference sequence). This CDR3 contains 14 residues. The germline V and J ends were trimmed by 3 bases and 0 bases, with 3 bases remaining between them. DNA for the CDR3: TGTGCCAGCAGCCACAGCTCCTATAATTCACCCCTCCACTTT. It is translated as CASSHSSYNSPLHF.

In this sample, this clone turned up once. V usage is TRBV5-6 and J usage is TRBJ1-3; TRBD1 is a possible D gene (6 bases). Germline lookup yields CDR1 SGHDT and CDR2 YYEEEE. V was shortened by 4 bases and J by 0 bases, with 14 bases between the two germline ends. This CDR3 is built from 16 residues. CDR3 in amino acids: CASSRGAIPSGNTIYF. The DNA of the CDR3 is TGTGCCAGCAGCCGGGGGGCGATCCCCTCTGGAAACACCATATATTTT.

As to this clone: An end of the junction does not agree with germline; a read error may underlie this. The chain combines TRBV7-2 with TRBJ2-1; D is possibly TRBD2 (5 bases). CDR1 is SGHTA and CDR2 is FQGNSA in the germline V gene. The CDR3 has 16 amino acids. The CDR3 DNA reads TGTGCCAGCAGCTTAGTGCAGACATCAATGGCCTCACACGGGGTCTTC. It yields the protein CASSLVQTSMASHGVF.